Listed here is a single TCR beta chain. These data are taken from a study of technical replicates of blood from a few donors. TCRdb's table, derived via immunoSEQ multiplex PCR, lists solely in-frame clones and lacks some. The sample lists approximately 52,000 clones, 80% to 95% occurring once. The V and J ends lost 3 bases and 7 bases, in that order; junction bases with no gene match: 9. The CDR3 runs to 15 residues. Germline V gene data show CDR1 as SGHVS and CDR2 as FNYEAQ. The chain carries TRBV7-6 and TRBJ2-1; 7 nucleotides match TRBD2. Sequencing used PBMCs. This clonotype originated in a human donor in good health. Some clones in this sample may be carry-over from other donors' samples. CDR3 residues: CASSFLPGGGNEQFF. The CDR3 DNA reads TGTGCCAGCAGCTTTCTACCGGGAGGAGGAAATGAGCAGTTCTTC.